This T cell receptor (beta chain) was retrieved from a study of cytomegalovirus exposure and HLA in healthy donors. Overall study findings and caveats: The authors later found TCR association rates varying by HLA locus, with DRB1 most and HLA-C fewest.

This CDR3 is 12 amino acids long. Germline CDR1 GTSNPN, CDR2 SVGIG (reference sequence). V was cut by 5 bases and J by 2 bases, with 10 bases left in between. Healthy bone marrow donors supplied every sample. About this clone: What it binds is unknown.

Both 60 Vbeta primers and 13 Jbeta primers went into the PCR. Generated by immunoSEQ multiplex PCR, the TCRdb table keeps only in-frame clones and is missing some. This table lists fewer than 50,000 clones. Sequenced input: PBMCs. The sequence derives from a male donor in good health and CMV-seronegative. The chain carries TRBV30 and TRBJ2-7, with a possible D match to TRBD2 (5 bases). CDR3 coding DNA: TGTGCCTGGGAGGGAAGGGCCTACGAGCAGTACTTC. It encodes CAWEGRAYEQYF.